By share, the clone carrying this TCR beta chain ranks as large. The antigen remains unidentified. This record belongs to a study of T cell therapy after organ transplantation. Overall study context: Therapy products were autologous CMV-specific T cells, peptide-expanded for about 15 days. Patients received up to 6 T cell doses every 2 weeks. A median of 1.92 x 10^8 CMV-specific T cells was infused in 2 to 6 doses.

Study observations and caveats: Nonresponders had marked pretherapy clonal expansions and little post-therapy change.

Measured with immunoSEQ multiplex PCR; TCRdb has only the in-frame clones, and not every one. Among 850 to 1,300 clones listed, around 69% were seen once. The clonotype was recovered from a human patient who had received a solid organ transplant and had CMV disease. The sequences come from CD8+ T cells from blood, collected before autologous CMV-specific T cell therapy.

DNA for the CDR3: TGTGCCAGCAGTTTACAGGGGGCACTTTTCAATGAGCAGTTCTTC. Protein sequence: CASSLQGALFNEQFF. The genes are TRBV28 and TRBJ2-1; 8 positions match TRBD1. Germline assignment: CDR1 MDHEN and CDR2 SYDVKM. The CDR3 contains 15 residues. J lost 6 bases, V lost 2 bases, and 6 bases had no gene match.